The clone carrying this T cell receptor beta chain was seen a few times. Its antigen is currently unknown. The data were taken from a study of cytomegalovirus exposure and HLA in healthy donors. Germline loops: CDR1 LGHNA, CDR2 YNFKEQ. V was pared by 4 bases and J by 5 bases, with 9 bases of the junction left unmatched. CDR3 size: 17 residues. General study results and limits: Some TCR beta chains (roughly 160 of them) were listed as cytomegalovirus-associated.

The repertoire was sequenced with immunoSEQ multiplex PCR; TCRdb's copy has only in-frame clones and lacks some. The sample holds 250,000 to 400,000 clones; 87% are singletons and the top ten take over 1%. The chain combines TRBV4-2 with TRBJ2-1; 12 bases map to TRBD2. The receptor was derived from a woman in her 30s in good health and CMV-seropositive. Sequencing was carried out using PBMCs. DNA for the CDR3: TGTGCCAGCAGCCGGCGGGGCGGACTAGCGGGAAACAATGAGCAGTTCTTC. Its protein product is CASSRRGGLAGNNEQFF.